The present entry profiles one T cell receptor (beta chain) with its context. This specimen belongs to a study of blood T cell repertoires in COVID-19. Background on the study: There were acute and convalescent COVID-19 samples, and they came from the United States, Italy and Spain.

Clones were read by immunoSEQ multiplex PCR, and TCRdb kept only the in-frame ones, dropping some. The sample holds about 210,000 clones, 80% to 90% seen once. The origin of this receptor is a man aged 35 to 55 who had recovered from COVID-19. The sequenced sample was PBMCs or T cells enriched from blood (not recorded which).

This chain's CDR3 is CASSPDRAPQYF. Here the CDR3 DNA reads TGCGCCAGCAGCCCCGACAGGGCCCCTCAGTATTTT. The chain uses TRBV10-1 and TRBJ2-3, with TRBD1 matching over 7 bases. CDR3 length: 12 residues. The ends lost 6 bases at V and 12 bases at J; junction bases unmatched: 9. Germline CDR1 and CDR2: WNHNN and SYGVQD (reference sequence).